This TCR beta chain was profiled in a study of blood T cell repertoires in COVID-19. Across the whole study: The United States, Italy and Spain supplied acute and convalescent COVID-19 samples. The cDNA or gDNA used as material had been derived from T cells, B-cell-depleted T cells, or PBMCs.

Authors' methods: By means of reference gene primer amplification, nucleated cell counts were estimated. Sequencing used immunoSEQ multiplex PCR; TCRdb keeps in-frame clones, though not all of them. V and J calls and clone size are copied from that table; D and trimming were computed from the DNA. The sample has 300,000 to 400,000 clones, about 87% seen once. Unmatched junction bases numbered 1, after V lost 3 bases and J lost 6 bases. Germline CDR1 and CDR2: SGHRS and YFSETQ. The CDR3 runs 14 residues. This sequence was found in a woman aged 45-60 years with COVID-19, enrolled during active disease. Sequenced: peripheral blood. The chain links TRBV5-1 to TRBJ2-1; 12 positions match TRBD2. The CDR3 reads CASSSTSGSNEQFF. In DNA form, the CDR3 reads TGCGCCAGCAGCTCGACTAGCGGGAGCAATGAGCAGTTCTTC.